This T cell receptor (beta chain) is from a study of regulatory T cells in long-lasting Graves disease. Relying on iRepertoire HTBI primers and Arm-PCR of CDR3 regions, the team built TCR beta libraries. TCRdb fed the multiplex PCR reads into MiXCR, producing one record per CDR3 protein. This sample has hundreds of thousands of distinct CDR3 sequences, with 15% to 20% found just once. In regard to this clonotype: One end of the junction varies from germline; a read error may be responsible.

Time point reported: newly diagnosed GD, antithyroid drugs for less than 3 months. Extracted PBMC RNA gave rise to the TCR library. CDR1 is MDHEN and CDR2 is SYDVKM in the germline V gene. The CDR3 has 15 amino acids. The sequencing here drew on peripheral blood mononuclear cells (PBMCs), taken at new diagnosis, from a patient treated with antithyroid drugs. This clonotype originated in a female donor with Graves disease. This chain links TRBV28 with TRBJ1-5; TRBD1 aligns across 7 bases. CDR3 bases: TGTGCCAGCGGTTTACGACAGGGAAGCAATCAGCCCCAGCATTTT. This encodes CASGLRQGSNQPQHF.